The 10 T cell receptor beta chains in this list originate from one sample, sequenced in a study of blood T cells in healthy people across ages. PCR was performed a second time for about 7 to 11 cycles using a sample-barcoded 5' primer and a J-beta primer mix. MiXCR, run by TCRdb on the 5' RACE reads, gives a single entry per CDR3 protein. The repertoire consists of 650,000 to 1,000,000 distinct CDR3 sequences, with 35% to 40% occurring once and the leading ten covering over 10%. Sequenced sample: blood. These TCRs come from a young man in good health.

This chain connects TRBV28 to TRBJ2-7; a possible D gene is TRBD1 (7 bases). Germline V gene data show CDR1 as MDHEN and CDR2 as SYDVKM. CDR3 length: 18 amino acids. V lost 2 bases, J lost 0 bases, and 20 bases lay in between. The CDR3 loop is CASSLGYSAGGSSYEQYF. The CDR3 bases are TGTGCCAGCAGTTTAGGATATTCAGCAGGGGGGAGCTCCTACGAGCAGTACTTC.

This clonotype was counted only a few times. The V call is TRBV20-1, the J call TRBJ1-1; 7 bases align to TRBD1. Germline CDR1 and CDR2: DFQATT and SNEGSKA (reference sequence). With 3 bases clipped from V and 4 bases from J, the junction kept 8 bases outside the gene matches. The CDR3 sequence is 14 residues long. Here the CDR3 reads CSASQPDRSTEAFF. The CDR3 nucleotides read TGCAGTGCTAGCCAGCCGGACAGGAGCACTGAAGCTTTCTTT.

This clonotype was detected only a few times. The gene calls are TRBV10-3 and TRBJ2-7, with no clear D. From germline, CDR1 is ENHRY and CDR2 SYGVKD. The CDR3 has 13 residues. V lost 0 bases and J lost 6, with 9 bases in between. The CDR3 spells CAISESAPGEQYF. In DNA form, the CDR3 reads TGTGCCATCAGTGAGTCGGCCCCGGGCGAGCAGTACTTC.

This clonotype was observed a few times. The gene calls are TRBV7-9 and TRBJ2-5; maybe TRBD1 (6 bases). Trimming shortened V by 3 bases and J by 0 bases, and 14 bases separated the two germline ends. Germline loops: CDR1 SEHNR, CDR2 FQNEAQ (reference sequence). The CDR3 consists of 16 residues. The CDR3 bases are TGTGCCAGCAGCTTGGGGGCGGATGGATACCAAGAGACCCAGTACTTC. Protein sequence: CASSLGADGYQETQYF.

Comments on this clonotype: Just one base apart from a much larger clone, this may be a read error. The genes are TRBV7-9 and TRBJ2-4, with a tentative D call TRBD1 (6 bases). The germline CDR1 and CDR2 sequences are SEHNR and FQNEAQ (reference sequence). This CDR3 region has 16 residues. The CDR3 DNA is TGTGCCGGCAGTAGTACAGGGATATTAGCCAAAAACATTCAGTACTTC. Translation gives CAGSSTGILAKNIQYF.

This clonotype was counted ten times or more. J is TRBJ1-1 and V is TRBV20-1; no definite D call. Trimming left V 5 bases short and J 3 bases short, with 10 bases between. This CDR3 spans 12 amino acids. The germline gives CDR1 DFQATT, CDR2 SNEGSKA (reference sequence). The CDR3 region is CSAAGRYTEAFF. CDR3 DNA: TGCAGTGCTGCCGGGAGGTACACTGAAGCTTTCTTT.

This rearrangement joins TRBV5-1 to TRBJ2-4, with D tentatively TRBD1 or TRBD2 (5 bases each). V lost 6 bases and J lost 8, with 12 bases in between. Looked up from germline, CDR1 is SGHRS and CDR2 is YFSETQ. The CDR3 runs 12 residues. CDR3 sequence (DNA): TGCGCCAGCATCTTACTAGGGGACATTCAGTACTTC. Translating it yields CASILLGDIQYF.

The genes are TRBV20-1 and TRBJ2-7; D unclear. Germline V CDR1 and CDR2: DFQATT, SNEGSKA (reference sequence). This CDR3 has 12 amino acids. In DNA form, the CDR3 reads TGCAGCTGGGCCCCTTTCGTCAATGAGCAGTACTTC. It is translated as CSWAPFVNEQYF.

The table lists this clonotype with a few counts. The chain is built from TRBV6-2 or TRBV6-3 and TRBJ2-7; D is ambiguous. Looked up from germline, CDR1 is MNHEY and CDR2 is SVGEGT. The CDR3 is 14 amino acids. Trimming removed 6 bases from V and 2 bases from J, with 14 bases in between. CDR3 DNA: TGTGCCAGCAGACCCGATCATCCAACCTACGAGCAGTACTTC. It specifies CASRPDHPTYEQYF.

This clonotype came up a few times. This may be a read error, as it is one base from a much larger clone. CDR3 sequence reads: CASSQARGLLTETRYF. The CDR3 nucleotides are TGTGCCAGCAGCCAAGCCCGGGGCCTACTCACGGAGACCCGGTACTTC. The chain carries TRBV3-1 and TRBJ2-7; possibly TRBD1 or TRBD2 for D (5 bases each). Looked up from germline, CDR1 is LGHDT and CDR2 is YNNKEL (reference sequence). Trimming pared 1 base from V and 12 bases from J, leaving 25 bases between. This CDR3 region has 16 residues.